These 30 T cell receptor beta chains share one sample of origin, sequenced in a study of human T cells and chemical hapten exposure. Time point here: pre-sensitization, week 0. Treatment: therapeutic diphenylcyclopropenone sensitization with weekly scalp DPC. TCRdb reanalysed the RACE reads using MiXCR and keeps one entry per CDR3 protein. In the table there are about 80,000 distinct CDR3 sequences, around 15% of which are singletons. The sequencing here drew on whole blood, taken in connection with sensitization to the hapten diphenylcyclopropenone (DPC). These receptors originate from a woman aged 45-59 years with alopecia areata. Some clones in this sample may be carry-over from other donors' samples.

This clonotype showed up just a few times. The genes are TRBV20-1 and TRBJ1-2; 7 bases map to TRBD1. CDR1 is DFQATT and CDR2 is SNEGSKA in the germline V gene (reference sequence). With 6 bases clipped from V and 4 bases from J, the junction kept 11 bases outside the gene matches. The CDR3 consists of 14 residues. CDR3: CSALRQGGSYGYTF. The DNA for the CDR3 is TGCAGTGCCCTAAGACAGGGCGGAAGCTATGGCTACACCTTC.

This sequence joins TRBV28 and TRBJ2-2, with D maybe TRBD1 (6 bases). Trimming took off 6 bases at V and 4 bases at J, with 12 bases between the two ends. Germline CDR1 is MDHEN and CDR2 is SYDVKM. The CDR3 is 14 amino acids. In nucleotides, the CDR3 is TGTGCCAGCAGAGCAGGGGTGGCCACCGGGGAGCTGTTTTTT. Translation gives CASRAGVATGELFF.

V usage is TRBV6-6 and J usage is TRBJ1-2; D possibly corresponds to TRBD1 (5 bases). Germline loops: CDR1 MNHNY, CDR2 SVGAGI (reference sequence). V lost 4 bases to trimming and J lost 1 base, with 13 bases between them. CDR3 length: 15 residues. The CDR3, as DNA: TGTGCCAGCAGTTCCTGGGGGATTTTTAACTATGGCTACACCTTC. Amino acid sequence: CASSSWGIFNYGYTF.

The rearrangement joins TRBV5-1 to TRBJ2-1, with 8 bases lining up with TRBD2. Germline CDR1 reads SGHRS; CDR2 reads YFSETQ. J lost 7 bases, V lost 4 bases, and 13 bases had no gene match. The CDR3 is made up of 16 amino acids. The CDR3 spells CASSKDSGNGVNEQFF. CDR3 DNA: TGCGCCAGCAGCAAAGATAGCGGGAACGGGGTAAATGAGCAGTTCTTC.

This clonotype was seen more than once but under ten times. The rearrangement uses TRBV21-1 and TRBJ1-4; the tabulated D call, TRBD1, remains unverified against the DNA. TRBV21-1 is a pseudogene locus. The CDR3 has 16 residues. The CDR3 DNA sequence: TGTGCCAGCAGCCGACCGGGACGGCCATTCAGGGAAAAACTGTTTTTT. Its protein is CASSRPGRPFREKLFF.

The chain combines TRBV20-1 with TRBJ2-1; maybe TRBD2 (5 bases). The V gene's germline CDR1 is DFQATT and CDR2 SNEGSKA (reference sequence). V dropped 5 bases and J dropped 5 bases, with 10 bases sitting between them. The CDR3 consists of 12 residues. CDR3 DNA sequence: TGCAGTGCTCACCCAGCGGACAATGAGCAGTTCTTC. It codes for CSAHPADNEQFF.

This clonotype was counted only a few times. The chain has TRBV12-3 or TRBV12-4 and TRBJ1-6; possible D gene TRBD1, 5 bases. This CDR3 spans 16 amino acids. The V end lost 5 bases, the J end lost 7 bases, and 18 bases lay between the germline ends. Written as DNA, the CDR3 is TGTGCCAGCAGTCGTCTCACGGGACTTACGAATTCACCCCTCCACTTT. It yields the protein CASSRLTGLTNSPLHF.

This chain uses TRBV6-1 with TRBJ1-4; D is undetermined. This CDR3 spans 13 amino acids. Trimming took off 5 bases at V and 5 bases at J, with 9 bases between the two ends. Germline loops: CDR1 MNHNS, CDR2 SASEGT. The CDR3, as DNA: TGTGCCAGCAGTTGGATGGAAAATGAAAAACTGTTTTTT. Amino acid sequence: CASSWMENEKLFF.

This clonotype was picked up a small number of times. This chain uses TRBV20-1 with TRBJ2-7; D assignment may be TRBD1 or TRBD2 (5 bases each). The V gene lost 1 base and the J gene lost 3 bases, with 16 bases spanning the gap. Per the germline V gene, CDR1 is DFQATT and CDR2 is SNEGSKA (reference sequence). CDR3 size: 15 residues. The CDR3 nucleotides read TGCAGTGCTAGAGGGGGCGGGCCCCCTCTCTACGAGCAGTACTTC. This codes for CSARGGGPPLYEQYF.

The chain is built from TRBV12-5 and TRBJ1-5; D gene unclear. Trimming cost V 2 bases and J 11 bases, with 7 bases left between them. This CDR3 is built from 11 residues. Germline lookup yields CDR1 LGHNT and CDR2 FRNRAP. CDR3 amino acids: CASGLPGTQHF. The CDR3 nucleotides are TGTGCTAGTGGTTTGCCCGGGACCCAGCATTTT.

The chain couples TRBV20-1 to TRBJ1-3, with D unclear. The CDR3 contains 13 residues. The ends were cut back, 4 bases at V and 3 bases at J, with 10 bases in the middle. In germline, CDR1 is DFQATT, CDR2 SNEGSKA (reference sequence). CDR3 sequence reads: CSAIGHLGNTIYF. CDR3 DNA sequence: TGCAGTGCTATCGGGCACCTTGGAAACACCATATATTTT.

This clonotype was counted many times. The V and J genes are TRBV14 and TRBJ2-4; D is perhaps TRBD2 (5 bases). Trimming removed 1 base from V and 3 bases from J, with 13 bases in between. The germline V gene encodes CDR1 SGHDN and CDR2 FVKESK. The CDR3 spans 16 residues. The CDR3 here is CASSQGAGNDKNIQYF. In nucleotides, the CDR3 is TGTGCCAGCAGCCAAGGGGCCGGGAACGACAAAAACATTCAGTACTTC. Using reference TRBV14 and TRBJ2-4 for the parts outside the CDR3, the full variable domain is EAGVTQFPSHSVIEKGQTVTLRCDPISGHDNLYWYRRVMGKEIKFLLHFVKESKQDESGMPNNRFLAERTGGTYSTLKVQPAELEDSGVYFCASSQGAGNDKNIQYFGAGTRLSVL.

The chain combines TRBV3-1 with TRBJ1-1; 8 bases fit TRBD1. V lost 4 bases and J lost 4; bases outside the gene matches: 8. The length of the CDR3 is 15 residues. Germline V gene data show CDR1 as LGHDT and CDR2 as YNNKEL (reference sequence). The CDR3: CASSLGQGGFTEAFF. CDR3 bases: TGTGCCAGCAGCCTCGGACAGGGTGGGTTCACTGAAGCTTTCTTT. The full variable domain, rest sourced from reference TRBV3-1 and TRBJ1-1, is DTAVSQTPKYLVTQMGNDKSIKCEQNLGHDTMYWYKQDSKKFLKIMFSYNNKELIINETVPNRFSPKSPDKAHLNLHINSLELGDSAVYFCASSLGQGGFTEAFFGQGTRLTVV.

In this sample, this clonotype turned up a few times. The chain joins TRBV6-5 to TRBJ1-1; possible D gene TRBD1, 6 bases. With 4 bases removed from V and 5 bases from J, the gap between germline ends came to 11 bases. The V gene's germline CDR1 is MNHEY and CDR2 SVGAGI. This CDR3 is built from 13 residues. The CDR3 here is CASSSYTGTEAFF. CDR3 sequence (DNA): TGTGCCAGCAGTTCCTATACAGGGACTGAAGCTTTCTTT.

This clonotype was recorded at least ten times. The chain employs TRBV7-8 and TRBJ2-7, with 11 bases matching TRBD2. The V and J ends lost 5 bases and 1 base, in that order; junction bases with no gene match: 7. The germline V gene encodes CDR1 SGHVS and CDR2 FQNEAQ. The CDR3 is 16 amino acids. In DNA, the CDR3 is TGTGCCAGCAGCCCCCGAACTAGCGGGGGTTCCTACGAGCAGTACTTC. Its translation is CASSPRTSGGSYEQYF.

The chain combines TRBV12-3 or TRBV12-4 with TRBJ1-1; 9 nucleotides match TRBD1. The CDR3 is 20 amino acids. V lost 6 bases, J lost 0 bases, and 20 bases stayed unmatched. Here the CDR3 reads CASRRSRTGVLSKMNTEAFF. CDR3 DNA sequence: TGTGCCAGCAGACGCTCCCGGACAGGGGTCTTATCGAAGATGAACACTGAAGCTTTCTTT.

This chain connects TRBV20-1 to TRBJ2-4; D possibly corresponds to TRBD2 (5 bases). The CDR3 extends over 14 amino acids. Germline lookup yields CDR1 DFQATT and CDR2 SNEGSKA (reference sequence). The CDR3 loop reads CNALSTGGKNIQYF. In nucleotides, the CDR3 is TGCAATGCCCTCTCAACCGGAGGCAAAAACATTCAGTACTTC.

This clonotype was picked up a small number of times. The chain has TRBV11-3 and TRBJ2-2; D is undetermined. Trimming cost V 0 bases and J 4 bases, with 6 bases left between them. The CDR3 consists of 14 residues. The germline V gene encodes CDR1 SGHNT and CDR2 YENEEA. The CDR3 is CASSLEAATGELFF. DNA for the CDR3: TGTGCCAGCAGCTTAGAGGCAGCCACCGGGGAGCTGTTTTTT.

The chain recombines TRBV6-5 with TRBJ1-2; TRBD1 is a possible D gene (6 bases). Germline V gives CDR1 MNHEY, CDR2 SVGAGI. This CDR3 region has 15 residues. Trimming stripped 0 bases from V and 3 bases from J, with 11 bases between. CDR3 in DNA: TGTGCCAGCAGTTACTCGCAGGGGACCGACTATGGCTACACCTTC. It codes for CASSYSQGTDYGYTF.

The chain recombines TRBV5-1 with TRBJ2-3, with TRBD2 matching 10 bases. This CDR3 comprises 15 residues. Germline lookup yields CDR1 SGHRS and CDR2 YFSETQ. Trimming cost V 2 bases and J 1 base; bases outside gene matches: 1. The CDR3 protein is CASSFGTSGTDTQYF. CDR3 coding DNA: TGCGCCAGCAGCTTCGGGACTAGCGGCACAGATACGCAGTATTTT.

V usage is TRBV28 and J usage is TRBJ1-5, with D maybe TRBD1 (5 bases). Trimming shortened V by 7 bases and J by 3 bases, and 7 bases separated the two germline ends. Looked up from germline, CDR1 is MDHEN and CDR2 is SYDVKM. The CDR3 spans 12 residues. CDR3 sequence reads: CASIGANQPQHF. As DNA, the CDR3 is TGTGCCAGCATCGGGGCCAATCAGCCCCAGCATTTT.

The chain links TRBV12-3 or TRBV12-4 to TRBJ2-1; 7 nucleotides line up with TRBD2. The V segment lost 8 bases and the J segment 8 bases; nucleotides outside the gene matches: 6. The CDR3 totals 12 residues. CDR3 in amino acids: CASGDYLHEQFF. For the CDR3, the DNA is TGTGCCAGCGGGGACTACCTCCATGAGCAGTTCTTC.

The rearrangement uses TRBV6-8 and TRBJ2-5, with 10 bases matching TRBD2. J was trimmed by 5 bases and V by 4 bases; bases with no gene match: 4. The germline gives CDR1 MNHGY, CDR2 SAAAGT. This CDR3 comprises 14 residues. In DNA, the CDR3 is TGTGCCAGCAGTTTTCTAGCGGGAGAGGAGACCCAGTACTTC. Translated, it gives CASSFLAGEETQYF.

This clonotype was found a few times. V usage is TRBV29-1 and J usage is TRBJ1-1; D not certain. From germline, CDR1 is SQVTM and CDR2 ANQGSEA. The V end was cut by 7 bases, the J end by 7 bases, with 13 bases between. This CDR3 spans 11 amino acids. CDR3 DNA sequence: TGCAGCGGGAGGGATTTGGGTGAAGCTTTCTTT. Translation: CSGRDLGEAFF.

The J gene is TRBJ2-7, the V gene TRBV5-1; D ambiguous. The germline V gene encodes CDR1 SGHRS and CDR2 YFSETQ. The CDR3 contains 15 residues. V gave up 3 bases and J gave up 4 bases, with 17 bases separating them. The CDR3 DNA reads TGCGCCAGCAGCTGGGCCGGCAGAACCTCGTACGAGCAGTACTTC. It specifies CASSWAGRTSYEQYF.

The CDR3 DNA is TGTGCCAGCAGTGACGATGTGTCGTCCTACAATGAGCAGTTCTTC. Amino acid sequence: CASSDDVSSYNEQFF. The chain employs TRBV6-1 and TRBJ2-1, with D unresolved. The CDR3 spans 15 residues. V was shortened by 3 bases and J by 1 base, with 10 bases between the two germline ends. Germline-derived CDR1 and CDR2 are MNHNS and SASEGT.

This clonotype was detected only a few times. The chain links TRBV7-9 to TRBJ2-1; unclear D gene. The CDR3 is 14 residues long. Trimming removed 3 bases at V and 3 bases at J, with 9 bases between. In germline, CDR1 is SEHNR, CDR2 FQNEAQ (reference sequence). As DNA, the CDR3 is TGTGCCAGCAGCTTGAACGGCCTCTACAATGAGCAGTTCTTC. Amino acid sequence: CASSLNGLYNEQFF.

This clonotype has ten or more counts. The chain has TRBV3-1 and TRBJ2-1; the match to TRBD1 covers 10 bases. The CDR3 length is 15 residues. Germline CDR1 is LGHDT and CDR2 is YNNKEL (reference sequence). V gave up 4 bases and J gave up 6 bases; unmatched junction bases: 6. The CDR3 nucleotides read TGTGCCAGCAGCCGTACAGGACAGGGGGGCAATGAGCAGTTCTTC. This encodes CASSRTGQGGNEQFF.

This sequence joins TRBV5-6 and TRBJ1-5; no definite D call. The CDR3 consists of 13 residues. Germline assignment: CDR1 SGHDT and CDR2 YYEEEE. The V and J ends lost 4 bases and 6 bases respectively, with 11 bases between them. The CDR3, as DNA: TGTGCCAGCAGCAAAGGACGGAGTCAGCCCCAGCATTTT. Translation: CASSKGRSQPQHF.

This clonotype was counted ten times or more. The V call is TRBV6-5, the J call TRBJ1-2; the match to TRBD1 covers 8 bases. V dropped 8 bases and J dropped 6; count of bases not matched to a gene: 8. This CDR3 region has 13 residues. CDR1 is MNHEY and CDR2 is SVGAGI in the germline V gene. The CDR3 here is CASSGGRFNGYTF. CDR3 coding DNA: TGTGCCAGCTCAGGGGGCAGGTTCAATGGCTACACCTTC.